Below, 5 T cell receptor beta chains from the same sample are listed, as sequenced in a study of T cell responses to AZD1222 COVID-19 vaccine. Clones were read by immunoSEQ multiplex PCR, and TCRdb kept only the in-frame ones, dropping some. The sample includes over 65,000 clones, around 90% of them seen just once. The material sequenced was peripheral blood, taken on day 0 of AZD1222 vaccination. Receptors were obtained from an adult in good health.

V is TRBV4-1 and J is TRBJ1-6; D may be TRBD1 (6 bases). This CDR3 contains 15 residues. V lost 2 bases, J lost 6 bases, and 11 bases lay in between. The V gene's germline CDR1 is MGHRA and CDR2 YSYEKL. The CDR3 sequence is CASSQPTDSNSPLHF. The CDR3 DNA reads TGCGCCAGCAGCCAACCAACGGACAGTAATTCACCCCTCCACTTT.

V gene TRBV2 combines with J gene TRBJ1-2, with D maybe TRBD1 (6 bases). The CDR3 is made up of 13 amino acids. V was pared by 6 bases and J by 8 bases, with 16 bases between. Germline lookup yields CDR1 SNHLY and CDR2 FYNNEI. The CDR3 is CASRGETGRGYTF. CDR3 in DNA: TGTGCCAGCAGAGGTGAGACAGGTCGGGGCTACACCTTC.

This sequence joins TRBV4-1 and TRBJ1-1; possibly TRBD1 for D (6 bases). The V end lost 1 base, the J end lost 2 bases, and 11 bases lay between the germline ends. The CDR3 totals 15 residues. Per germline, CDR1 MGHRA and CDR2 YSYEKL. The CDR3 nucleotides read TGCGCCAGCAGCCAAGCGGACAGAGATAACACTGAAGCTTTCTTT. This translates into CASSQADRDNTEAFF.

The rearrangement links TRBV2 to TRBJ1-1, with D possibly matching TRBD1 (5 bases). This CDR3 region has 16 residues. Germline loops: CDR1 SNHLY, CDR2 FYNNEI. Trimming took 5 bases from V and 3 from J, leaving 19 bases between them. The CDR3 coding sequence is TGTGCCAGCAGTTACCTACCGGGGGAAGGGGACACTGAAGCTTTCTTT. It yields the protein CASSYLPGEGDTEAFF.

The chain couples TRBV28 to TRBJ1-5; D not certain. The germline V and J ends were trimmed by 3 bases and 7 bases, with 10 bases remaining between them. Germline V gene sequence: CDR1 MDHEN, CDR2 SYDVKM. The CDR3 consists of 13 residues. CDR3 loop: CASSFSKQQPQHF. CDR3 nucleotide sequence: TGTGCCAGCAGTTTCTCGAAACAGCAGCCCCAGCATTTT. Based on the CDR3 plus reference TRBV28 and TRBJ1-5, the full variable domain is DVKVTQSSRYLVKRTGEKVFLECVQDMDHENMFWYRQDPGLGLRLIYFSYDVKMKEKGDIPEGYSVSREKKERFSLILESASTNQTSMYLCASSFSKQQPQHFGDGTRLSIL.